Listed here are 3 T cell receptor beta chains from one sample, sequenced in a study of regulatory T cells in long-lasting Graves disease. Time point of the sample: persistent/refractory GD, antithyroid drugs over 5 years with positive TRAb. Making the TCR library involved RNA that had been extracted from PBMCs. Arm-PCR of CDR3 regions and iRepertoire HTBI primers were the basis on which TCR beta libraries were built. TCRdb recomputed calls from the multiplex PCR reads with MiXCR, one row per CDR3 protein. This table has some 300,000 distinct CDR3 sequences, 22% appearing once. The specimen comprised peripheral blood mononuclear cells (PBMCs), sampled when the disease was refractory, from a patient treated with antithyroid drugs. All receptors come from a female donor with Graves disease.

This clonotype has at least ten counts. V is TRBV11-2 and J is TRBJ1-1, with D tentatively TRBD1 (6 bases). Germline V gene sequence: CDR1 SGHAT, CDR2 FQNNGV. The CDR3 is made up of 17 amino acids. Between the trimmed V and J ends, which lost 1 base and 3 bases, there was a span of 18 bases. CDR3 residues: CASSLAVGGGSDTEAFF. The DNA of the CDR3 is TGTGCCAGCAGCTTAGCTGTAGGGGGGGGATCAGACACTGAAGCTTTCTTT.

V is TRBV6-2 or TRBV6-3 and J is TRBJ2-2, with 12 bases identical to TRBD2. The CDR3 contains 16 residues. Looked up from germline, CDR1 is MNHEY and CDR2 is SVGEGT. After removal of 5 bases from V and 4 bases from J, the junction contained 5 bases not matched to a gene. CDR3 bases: TGTGCCAGCAGTCTCCCGACTAGCGGGGGCACCGGGGAGCTGTTTTTT. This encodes CASSLPTSGGTGELFF.

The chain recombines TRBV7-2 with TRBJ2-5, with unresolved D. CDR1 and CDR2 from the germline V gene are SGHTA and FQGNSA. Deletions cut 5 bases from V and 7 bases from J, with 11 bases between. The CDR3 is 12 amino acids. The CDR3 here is CASSPSLGTQYF. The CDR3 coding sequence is TGTGCCAGCAGCCCAAGCCTCGGGACCCAGTACTTC.